The 30 T cell receptor beta chains below come from one sample, sequenced in a study of OX40 agonist ivuxolimab in advanced cancers. Assay used: immunoSEQ multiplex PCR; TCRdb lists only in-frame clones, some missing. The sample yields around 94,000 clones, about 93% seen once. Sequenced material: CD4+ or CD8+ T cells sorted from blood, taken in a trial of the OX40 agonist ivuxolimab. Receptors were obtained from an adult with an advanced solid tumor such as melanoma, head and neck, liver or kidney cancer.

The chain uses TRBV7-2 and TRBJ2-7; 10 nucleotides agree with TRBD2. J gave up 2 bases and V 5 bases, and 6 bases lay outside the gene matches. CDR1 is SGHTA and CDR2 is FQGNSA in the germline V gene. The CDR3 sequence is 15 residues long. CDR3 nucleotides: TGTGCCAGCAGCAAACGGACTAGCGGAACCTACGAGCAGTACTTC. Its protein product is CASSKRTSGTYEQYF.

J is TRBJ1-3 and V is TRBV6-5, with D perhaps matching TRBD1 (5 bases). V was trimmed by 5 bases and J by 3 bases, leaving 14 bases between them. This CDR3 spans 15 amino acids. CDR1 is MNHEY and CDR2 is SVGAGI in the germline V gene. The CDR3 sequence is CASSGGGILGNTIYF. CDR3 nucleotides: TGTGCCAGCAGTGGGGGGGGGATTCTTGGAAACACCATATATTTT.

The J gene is TRBJ2-7, the V gene TRBV28; no firm D call. The CDR3 is made up of 13 amino acids. V was pared by 5 bases and J by 3 bases, with 11 bases between. Looked up from germline, CDR1 is MDHEN and CDR2 is SYDVKM. CDR3 protein: CASSPSIYYEQYF. DNA for the CDR3: TGTGCCAGCAGTCCGTCGATCTACTACGAGCAGTACTTC.

The chain has TRBV19 and TRBJ2-5, with 7 nucleotides matching TRBD1. With 0 bases clipped from V and 5 bases from J, the junction kept 9 bases outside the gene matches. Germline CDR1 LNHDA, CDR2 SQIVND (reference sequence). The length of the CDR3 is 16 residues. In DNA form, the CDR3 reads TGTGCCAGTAGTATAGATAAACAAGGGGGCGGGGAGACCCAGTACTTC. It codes for CASSIDKQGGGETQYF.

In this sample, this clone turned up a few times. One end of the junction does not line up with germline, which may come from a read error. V usage is TRBV7-7 and J usage is TRBJ1-4; D uncertain. Germline values: CDR1 SSHAT, CDR2 FNYEAQ (reference sequence). The length of the CDR3 is 14 residues. The CDR3 region is CASSPSPSFEKLFF. In nucleotides, the CDR3 is TGTGCTAGCAGCCCATCCCCGAGCTTTGAAAAACTGTTTTTT.

This chain joins TRBV25-1 and TRBJ1-2; 9 bases align to TRBD1. This CDR3 is 14 amino acids long. Germline V gene lookup returns CDR1 MGHDK and CDR2 SYGVNS. Unmatched junction bases numbered 7, after V lost 7 bases and J lost 4 bases. The CDR3 region is CASKQGQGFYGYTF. The DNA for the CDR3 is TGTGCCAGCAAACAGGGACAGGGCTTCTATGGCTACACCTTC.

With regard to this clone: The identical CDR3 is also encoded by other nucleotide sequences in the sample. The J gene is TRBJ2-1, the V gene TRBV5-1; 12 positions match TRBD2. The germline V gene has CDR1 SGHRS and CDR2 YFSETQ. The CDR3 has 17 residues. V gave up 4 bases and J gave up 5 bases; unmatched junction bases: 10. The CDR3 loop reads CASSLSSLAGGDNEQFF. CDR3 bases: TGCGCCAGCAGCCTGTCCTCCCTAGCGGGAGGGGACAATGAGCAGTTCTTC.

This clone was seen only a few times. The genes are TRBV15 and TRBJ1-5; no clear D gene. The CDR3 runs 14 residues. V was trimmed by 1 base and J by 5 bases, leaving 9 bases between them. Per the germline V gene, CDR1 is LNHNV and CDR2 is YYDKDF (reference sequence). In DNA, the CDR3 is TGTGCCACCAGCAGAGTAAGGCAGTATCAGCCCCAGCATTTT. It is translated as CATSRVRQYQPQHF.

The chain couples TRBV5-5 to TRBJ1-2; a possible D gene is TRBD1 (5 bases). Deletions cut 6 bases from V and 4 bases from J, with 16 bases between. The length of the CDR3 is 14 residues. Germline CDR1 SGHKS, CDR2 YYEKEE (reference sequence). The CDR3 is CASIQEVEVYGYTF. DNA for the CDR3: TGTGCCAGCATACAGGAGGTGGAGGTCTATGGCTACACCTTC.

V and J are TRBV5-1 and TRBJ2-1, with 7 bases that match TRBD1. The CDR3 runs to 14 residues. The V and J ends lost 4 bases and 4 bases, in that order; junction bases with no gene match: 5. The germline CDR1 and CDR2 sequences are SGHRS and YFSETQ. The CDR3 nucleotides read TGCGCCAGCAGCGAAGGGGGACAGTACAATGAGCAGTTCTTC. As protein: CASSEGGQYNEQFF. The full variable domain, in which reference TRBV5-1 and TRBJ2-1 provide the parts outside the CDR3, is KAGVTQTPRYLIKTRGQQVTLSCSPISGHRSVSWYQQTPGQGLQFLFEYFSETQRNKGNFPGRFSGRQFSNSRSEMNVSTLELGDSALYLCASSEGGQYNEQFFGPGTRLTVL.

This chain connects TRBV7-9 to TRBJ2-1; maybe TRBD1 (5 bases). The germline V and J ends were trimmed by 5 bases and 1 base, with 15 bases remaining between them. CDR3 length: 16 amino acids. Germline V gene sequence: CDR1 SEHNR, CDR2 FQNEAQ (reference sequence). Here the CDR3 DNA reads TGTGCCAGCAGCCCCCCAGGGATACGATCCTACAATGAGCAGTTCTTC. It specifies CASSPPGIRSYNEQFF.

This clone was observed a single time. The V call is TRBV7-2, the J call TRBJ1-1, with TRBD1 identical over 9 bases. The CDR3 covers 16 residues. The J segment lost 6 bases and the V segment lost 6 bases, leaving 14 bases of the junction unmatched. Germline values: CDR1 SGHTA, CDR2 FQGNSA. The CDR3 protein is CASSSPLPRQGAEAFF. CDR3 coding DNA: TGTGCCAGCAGTTCCCCGCTCCCTAGACAGGGGGCTGAAGCTTTCTTT.

In its sample, this clone was seen once. The chain has TRBV14 and TRBJ1-5; weak D call: TRBD1 (6 bases). Trimming cost V 5 bases and J 9 bases, with 14 bases left between them. The CDR3 is 13 residues long. CDR1 is SGHDN, CDR2 FVKESK, per germline. For the CDR3, the DNA is TGTGCCAGCAGCGGAGGGACACTGGGGCCCCAGCATTTT. Encoded protein: CASSGGTLGPQHF.

The V and J genes are TRBV2 and TRBJ1-2; 8 bases are shared with TRBD1. Germline V CDR1 and CDR2: SNHLY, FYNNEI. Trimming took 6 bases from V and 1 from J; bases not matched to a gene: 1. This CDR3 has 13 residues. This CDR3 is CASRGQVNYGYTF. Here the CDR3 DNA reads TGTGCCAGCAGGGGACAGGTTAACTATGGCTACACCTTC.

This chain uses TRBV7-9 with TRBJ2-7, with a tentative D call TRBD1 (6 bases). The germline V gene has CDR1 SEHNR and CDR2 FQNEAQ (reference sequence). V lost 3 bases and J 5 bases, leaving 8 bases between the germline ends. CDR3 length: 12 residues. CDR3 DNA sequence: TGTGCCAGCAGCTTGGACAGCCACGAGCAGTACTTC. It translates to CASSLDSHEQYF.

This clone appeared once. V is TRBV11-3 and J is TRBJ2-7; the D gene could be TRBD1 or TRBD2 (5 bases each). The CDR3 loop spans 15 amino acids. V lost 0 bases and J 1 base, leaving 10 bases between the germline ends. Germline V gene data show CDR1 as SGHNT and CDR2 as YENEEA. The CDR3 here is CASSLDGGLSYEQYF. The CDR3 DNA reads TGTGCCAGCAGCTTAGATGGGGGTTTATCCTACGAGCAGTACTTC.

The chain recombines TRBV16 with TRBJ2-2; 7 positions agree with TRBD1. The germline gives CDR1 KGHSY, CDR2 FQNENV. This CDR3 is built from 13 residues. V lost 5 bases to trimming and J lost 8 bases; unmatched junction nucleotides: 5. The CDR3 DNA is TGTGCCAGCAGCACCGACAGGGAGGGGGAGCTGTTTTTT. This codes for CASSTDREGELFF.

This clone appeared a single time. This rearrangement joins TRBV2 to TRBJ2-6; D is possibly TRBD2 (5 bases). In germline, CDR1 is SNHLY, CDR2 FYNNEI. The CDR3 covers 13 residues. Between the trimmed V and J ends, which lost 7 bases and 4 bases, there was a span of 8 bases. The CDR3 DNA sequence: TGTGCCAGCACCCCGGGAGGGGCCAACGTCCTGACTTTC. Translating gives CASTPGGANVLTF.

The rearrangement joins TRBV5-5 to TRBJ2-1; unclear D gene. CDR1 and CDR2 (germline): SGHKS, YYEKEE (reference sequence). V dropped 3 bases and J dropped 4 bases, with 23 bases sitting between them. CDR3 length equals 18 residues. Here the CDR3 DNA reads TGTGCCAGCAGCTACCTTTCCCGGAGCCTAGGAAAATACAATGAGCAGTTCTTC. Translated, it gives CASSYLSRSLGKYNEQFF.

In DNA, the CDR3 is TGTGCCAGCAGTTTCCGAACTTCCCTAAATAGCAATCAGCCCCAGCATTTT. This codes for CASSFRTSLNSNQPQHF. This rearrangement joins TRBV28 to TRBJ1-5; unclear D gene. V dropped 3 bases and J dropped 0 bases, with 15 bases sitting between them. This CDR3 has 17 amino acids. The germline V gene encodes CDR1 MDHEN and CDR2 SYDVKM. The variable domain in full, completed from reference TRBV28 and TRBJ1-5, reads DVKVTQSSRYLVKRTGEKVFLECVQDMDHENMFWYRQDPGLGLRLIYFSYDVKMKEKGDIPEGYSVSREKKERFSLILESASTNQTSMYLCASSFRTSLNSNQPQHFGDGTRLSIL.

The V call is TRBV7-8, the J call TRBJ2-5; TRBD2 matches 8 bases. Germline CDR1 is SGHVS and CDR2 is FQNEAQ. V lost 5 bases to trimming and J lost 2 bases; unmatched junction nucleotides: 10. The CDR3 spans 16 residues. CDR3 DNA: TGTGCCAGCAGCCCGGAACGGCTAGCGGGTCAAGAGACCCAGTACTTC. This sequence encodes CASSPERLAGQETQYF.

This clone has a single count. V usage is TRBV19 and J usage is TRBJ2-7; 7 bases align to TRBD1. The trim removed 3 bases at V and 3 bases at J, leaving 8 bases unmatched. Germline-derived CDR1 and CDR2 are LNHDA and SQIVND (reference sequence). The CDR3 totals 15 residues. CDR3: CASSIRQGVYYEQYF. CDR3 DNA sequence: TGTGCCAGTAGTATTCGGCAGGGGGTATACTACGAGCAGTACTTC.

This rearrangement joins TRBV27 to TRBJ1-5; 12 bases agree with TRBD1. Germline V CDR1 and CDR2: MNHEY, SMNVEV (reference sequence). CDR3 length: 18 residues. Trimming at V came to 5 bases and at J to 6 bases, leaving 14 bases not matched to a gene. This chain's CDR3 is CASSPMGQGAGIGQPQHF. Here the CDR3 DNA reads TGTGCCAGCAGTCCTATGGGACAGGGGGCCGGGATAGGTCAGCCCCAGCATTTT.

This chain joins TRBV29-1 and TRBJ1-2, with TRBD1 matching 8 bases. The ends lost 4 bases at V and 1 base at J; junction bases unmatched: 5. The CDR3 runs 14 residues. CDR1 and CDR2 (germline): SQVTM, ANQGSEA. This CDR3 is CSVVSGQGNYGYTF. The CDR3, as DNA: TGCAGCGTTGTATCCGGACAGGGTAACTATGGCTACACCTTC.

The genes are TRBV28 and TRBJ2-7, with 13 bases lining up with TRBD2. Germline V gene data show CDR1 as MDHEN and CDR2 as SYDVKM. With 5 bases clipped from V and 1 base from J, the junction kept 11 bases outside the gene matches. The length of the CDR3 is 18 residues. Here the CDR3 DNA reads TGTGCCAGCAGTACGCCCCCAGGACTAGCGGGAGAATCCTACGAGCAGTACTTC. Translated: CASSTPPGLAGESYEQYF. The variable domain in full, completed from reference TRBV28 and TRBJ2-7, reads DVKVTQSSRYLVKRTGEKVFLECVQDMDHENMFWYRQDPGLGLRLIYFSYDVKMKEKGDIPEGYSVSREKKERFSLILESASTNQTSMYLCASSTPPGLAGESYEQYFGPGTRLTVT.

The chain recombines TRBV2 with TRBJ2-1; tentatively, D is TRBD1 or TRBD2 (6 bases each). In germline, CDR1 is SNHLY, CDR2 FYNNEI. The CDR3 length is 14 residues. Trimming took 8 bases from V and 9 from J, leaving 20 bases between them. This chain's CDR3 is CASSGGPNRAEQFF. The CDR3, as DNA: TGTGCCAGCTCCGGGGGCCCCAACAGGGCTGAGCAGTTCTTC.

The chain joins TRBV11-1 to TRBJ2-5; the D gene is possibly TRBD1 (6 bases). The CDR3 contains 15 residues. Germline values: CDR1 SGHAT, CDR2 FQDESV (reference sequence). V lost 5 bases to trimming and J lost 3 bases, with 16 bases between them. CDR3 nucleotide sequence: TGTGCCAGCAGCGCCCAGGGGCTGGATAAAGAGACCCAGTACTTC. Translation: CASSAQGLDKETQYF.

This chain connects TRBV6-4 to TRBJ2-7, with 9 bases that match TRBD2. CDR3 size: 14 residues. V shed 6 bases, J shed 5 bases, and the junction held 8 bases outside the gene matches. The germline V gene encodes CDR1 MRHNA and CDR2 SNTAGT. CDR3 nucleotide sequence: TGTGCCAGCAGGATATTAGCGGGAGTAAACGAGCAGTACTTC. Translated: CASRILAGVNEQYF.

V is TRBV7-6 and J is TRBJ2-1; 10 bases agree with TRBD2. Germline lookup yields CDR1 SGHVS and CDR2 FNYEAQ. V dropped 1 base and J dropped 8; count of bases not matched to a gene: 5. CDR3 length: 15 residues. In nucleotides, the CDR3 is TGTGCCAGCAGCTTAGGTCTAGCGGGAGCTTATGAGCAGTTCTTC. This codes for CASSLGLAGAYEQFF.

This chain links TRBV4-1 with TRBJ1-2, with TRBD1 as a possible D gene (6 bases). Trimming pared 0 bases from V and 8 bases from J, leaving 16 bases between. The germline V gene has CDR1 MGHRA and CDR2 YSYEKL. The CDR3 has 15 amino acids. The CDR3: CASSQDRGMLGGYTF. DNA of the CDR3: TGCGCCAGCAGCCAAGATAGGGGGATGTTAGGGGGCTACACCTTC.